These 27 T cell receptor beta chains originate from one sample sequenced in a study of blood T cell repertoires in COVID-19. Here immunoSEQ multiplex PCR was the method, and the copy in TCRdb shows in-frame clones only, minus some. The sample contains 150,000 or so clones, about four fifths of which appear only once. Sequences were obtained from PBMCs or T cells enriched from blood (not recorded which). These receptors all come from a woman aged 60-75 years who had recovered from COVID-19.

As for this clone: Other nucleotide sequences in the sample specify the same CDR3. V is TRBV18 and J is TRBJ1-5; a weak D match, TRBD1 (6 bases). The CDR3 sequence is 13 residues long. Germline CDR1 reads KGHSH; CDR2 reads LQKENI. Trimming took off 2 bases at V and 6 bases at J, with 8 bases between the two ends. The CDR3 spells CASSPGGSQPQHF. The DNA of the CDR3 is TGTGCCAGCTCACCAGGGGGCTCTCAGCCCCAGCATTTT. The entire variable domain, with the rest obtained from reference TRBV18 and TRBJ1-5, is as follows: NAGVMQNPRHLVRRRGQEARLRCSPMKGHSHVYWYRQLPEEGLKFMVYLQKENIIDESGMPKERFSAEFPKEGPSILRIQQVVRGDSAAYFCASSPGGSQPQHFGDGTRLSIL.

The J gene is TRBJ2-7, the V gene TRBV3-1 (or the pseudogene TRBV3-2); TRBD2 agrees at 9 bases. Trimming cost V 1 base and J 2 bases; bases outside gene matches: 3. There are 15 residues in the CDR3. Germline CDR1 LGHDT, CDR2 YNNKEL (reference sequence). The CDR3 protein is CASSQGSGGPYEQYF. The CDR3 DNA is TGTGCCAGCAGCCAAGGGAGCGGGGGGCCCTACGAGCAGTACTTC.

Worth noting for this clone: The sample has other DNA sequences that encode this CDR3 too. CDR3 amino acids: CASSFGGGEETQYF. CDR3 bases: TGCGCCAGCAGCTTTGGGGGGGGCGAGGAGACCCAGTACTTC. The chain joins TRBV5-1 to TRBJ2-5, with TRBD2 as a possible D gene (7 bases). The V and J ends lost 2 bases and 5 bases respectively, with 13 bases between them. The CDR3 runs to 14 residues. Germline V CDR1 and CDR2: SGHRS, YFSETQ.

V and J are TRBV10-3 and TRBJ1-2; no firm D call. CDR3 length equals 14 residues. V dropped 5 bases and J dropped 1 base, with 11 bases sitting between them. CDR1 and CDR2 from the germline V gene are ENHRY and SYGVKD. CDR3 coding DNA: TGTGCCATCAGTTCTCACGGAGTTAACTATGGCTACACCTTC. Its translation is CAISSHGVNYGYTF.

This sequence joins TRBV10-2 and TRBJ2-7, with TRBD1 as a possible D gene (6 bases). Germline CDR1 reads WSHSY; CDR2 reads SAAADI. Between the trimmed V and J ends, which lost 1 base and 5 bases, there was a span of 9 bases. The CDR3 loop spans 13 amino acids. Written as DNA, the CDR3 is TGCGCCAGCAGTGAGTTGCGGACAGACGAGCAGTACTTC. It specifies CASSELRTDEQYF.

The rearrangement links TRBV19 to TRBJ2-1, with 7 bases fitting TRBD1. The CDR3 consists of 12 residues. The V gene end was trimmed by 6 bases and the J gene end by 8 bases; junction bases not matched to a gene: 4. CDR1 is LNHDA and CDR2 is SQIVND in the germline V gene (reference sequence). The CDR3 bases are TGTGCCAGTAGAACAGGGGCCCATGAGCAGTTCTTC. This encodes CASRTGAHEQFF.

This sequence joins TRBV5-6 and TRBJ2-5; 8 bases align to TRBD1. Germline loops: CDR1 SGHDT, CDR2 YYEEEE. V shed 4 bases and J 3 bases; nucleotides not matched to a gene: 5. The CDR3 sequence is 14 residues long. The CDR3 nucleotides are TGTGCCAGCAGCACCCCGACAGGGGAAGAGACCCAGTACTTC. Translating gives CASSTPTGEETQYF.

The rearrangement links TRBV18 to TRBJ2-1, with unresolved D. The CDR3 consists of 15 residues. Germline assignment: CDR1 KGHSH and CDR2 LQKENI. The V end lost 2 bases, the J end lost 6 bases, and 14 bases lay between the germline ends. The CDR3 sequence is CASSPVTSTGNEQFF. For the CDR3, the DNA is TGTGCCAGCTCACCAGTCACCTCGACGGGCAATGAGCAGTTCTTC.

This clone was found a few times. The DNA for the CDR3 is TGTGCCAGCAGCTTGATCTCCGGGGAGGTTCAGGCCCAGTACTTC. It specifies CASSLISGEVQAQYF. The V gene is TRBV5-6, the J gene TRBJ2-5, with D possibly TRBD2 on 6 matching bases. Germline V CDR1 and CDR2: SGHDT, YYEEEE. The ends were cut back, 1 base at V and 9 bases at J, with 19 bases in the middle. The CDR3 runs 15 residues.

The CDR3 is CASSFSGETEAFF. CDR3 DNA: TGTGCCAGCAGTTTTTCGGGGGAGACTGAAGCTTTCTTT. This sequence joins TRBV12-3 or TRBV12-4 and TRBJ1-1; D may be TRBD1 (5 bases). This CDR3 contains 13 residues. V was clipped by 3 bases and J by 5 bases, with 10 bases between them.

The chain carries TRBV7-2 and TRBJ2-3; 10 bases are a match to TRBD2. The CDR3 has 15 residues. In germline, CDR1 is SGHTA, CDR2 FQGNSA. Losses at the gene ends were 5 bases for V and 6 bases for J; bases not matched to a gene: 8. CDR3 sequence: CASSLQAGGADTQYF. Written as DNA, the CDR3 is TGTGCCAGCAGCCTACAAGCGGGGGGGGCCGATACGCAGTATTTT.

This clone was recorded a few times. The rearrangement joins TRBV27 to TRBJ2-7; D is ambiguous. The CDR3 contains 14 residues. V gave up 6 bases and J gave up 4 bases, with 16 bases separating them. The germline CDR1 and CDR2 sequences are MNHEY and SMNVEV (reference sequence). The chain's CDR3 is CASSMGGGPYEQYF. The DNA of the CDR3 is TGTGCCAGCAGCATGGGTGGTGGGCCATACGAGCAGTACTTC.

The genes are TRBV7-2 and TRBJ2-7; 11 nucleotides match TRBD2. Germline V CDR1 and CDR2: SGHTA, FQGNSA. V was clipped by 5 bases and J by 7 bases; unmatched bases: 16. The CDR3 consists of 17 residues. CDR3 region: CASSALLAGALSYEQYF. Written as DNA, the CDR3 is TGTGCCAGCAGCGCCCTACTAGCGGGGGCCCTTTCATATGAGCAGTACTTC.

CDR3 sequence: CASWSRTDTQYF. The CDR3 DNA reads as TGTGCCAGTTGGAGCCGGACAGATACGCAGTATTTT. The gene calls are TRBV7-9 and TRBJ2-3; D ambiguous. This CDR3 comprises 12 residues. V was shortened by 9 bases and J by 3 bases, with 10 bases between the two germline ends. The germline CDR1 and CDR2 sequences are SEHNR and FQNEAQ (reference sequence). Together with reference TRBV7-9 and TRBJ2-3, the CDR3 gives the full variable domain: DTGVSQNPRHKITKRGQNVTFRCDPISEHNRLYWYRQTLGQGPEFLTYFQNEAQLEKSRLLSDRFSAERPKGSFSTLEIQRTEQGDSAMYLCASWSRTDTQYFGPGTRLTVL.

This rearrangement joins TRBV18 to TRBJ2-6; D might be TRBD1 (5 bases). Germline lookup yields CDR1 KGHSH and CDR2 LQKENI. This CDR3 comprises 15 residues. The ends were cut back, 3 bases at V and 4 bases at J, with 10 bases in the middle. The CDR3 sequence: CASSPDRSGANVLTF. As DNA, the CDR3 is TGTGCCAGCTCACCTGACAGATCCGGGGCCAACGTCCTGACTTTC.

This clone came up a few times. V and J are TRBV19 and TRBJ1-1; D is uncertain. This CDR3 contains 14 residues. The germline gives CDR1 LNHDA, CDR2 SQIVND (reference sequence). Trimming took 4 bases from V and 6 from J, leaving 15 bases between them. CDR3 in amino acids: CASSSGDPDPEAFF. The CDR3 DNA reads as TGTGCCAGTAGTAGCGGGGATCCGGATCCTGAAGCTTTCTTT.

The chain combines TRBV5-6 with TRBJ2-1, with D tentatively TRBD1 (5 bases). Trimming took off 1 base at V and 4 bases at J, with 6 bases between the two ends. CDR1 is SGHDT, CDR2 YYEEEE, per germline. The CDR3 contains 13 residues. The CDR3: CASSLRQYNEQFF. The CDR3 DNA reads as TGTGCCAGCAGCTTGAGACAGTACAATGAGCAGTTCTTC.

This clone appeared once. This sequence joins TRBV11-2 and TRBJ1-2, with 9 bases lining up with TRBD1. V lost 5 bases and J lost 6; bases outside the gene matches: 7. Germline CDR1 SGHAT, CDR2 FQNNGV. This CDR3 is built from 14 residues. The CDR3 bases are TGTGCCAGCAGCACCCAGACAGGGGGTAATGGCTACACCTTC. It is translated as CASSTQTGGNGYTF.

The V gene is TRBV4-1, the J gene TRBJ2-6, with a tentative D call TRBD2 (5 bases). Deletions cut 3 bases from V and 1 base from J, with 13 bases between. This CDR3 comprises 17 residues. Germline-derived CDR1 and CDR2 are MGHRA and YSYEKL. As DNA, the CDR3 is TGCGCCAGCAGCCAGAGGGTTGGCGGGTCTGGGGCCAACGTCCTGACTTTC. The encoded protein is CASSQRVGGSGANVLTF.

The chain carries TRBV18 and TRBJ1-5; tentative D call: TRBD1 (5 bases). Trimming took off 8 bases at V and 0 bases at J, with 11 bases between the two ends. Looked up from germline, CDR1 is KGHSH and CDR2 is LQKENI. The CDR3 extends over 14 amino acids. The CDR3: CASHQGYSNQPQHF. As DNA, the CDR3 is TGTGCCAGCCACCAGGGATATAGCAATCAGCCCCAGCATTTT.

This sequence joins TRBV27 and TRBJ2-7; tentatively, D is TRBD1 (5 bases). Germline V gene lookup returns CDR1 MNHEY and CDR2 SMNVEV (reference sequence). The CDR3 runs to 16 residues. Between the trimmed V and J ends, which lost 5 bases and 0 bases, there was a span of 17 bases. The CDR3: CASSPRTLLSSYEQYF. The CDR3 DNA reads as TGTGCCAGCAGTCCTCGGACATTATTGAGCTCCTACGAGCAGTACTTC.

V is TRBV24-1 and J is TRBJ1-1; D remains ambiguous. CDR1 and CDR2 (germline): KGHDR, SFDVKD. The length of the CDR3 is 12 residues. V was trimmed by 1 base and J by 8 bases, leaving 7 bases between them. CDR3 coding DNA: TGTGCCACCAGTGATTTTCAGAAAGAAGCTTTCTTT. This gives the protein CATSDFQKEAFF.

V usage is TRBV7-2 and J usage is TRBJ2-7; unclear D gene. CDR1 is SGHTA, CDR2 FQGNSA, per germline. The V end was cut by 4 bases, the J end by 1 base, with 17 bases between. The CDR3 has 16 residues. The CDR3, as DNA: TGTGCCAGCAGCTGGTCGAAGTCTACGATGTCCTACGAGCAGTACTTC. This codes for CASSWSKSTMSYEQYF.

The V gene is TRBV5-4, the J gene TRBJ2-7, with 10 bases identical to TRBD2. The V segment lost 5 bases and the J segment 3 bases; nucleotides outside the gene matches: 8. Germline V gene data show CDR1 as SGHNT and CDR2 as YYREEE (reference sequence). This CDR3 is 15 amino acids long. CDR3 amino acids: CASSSSGGGRYEQYF. In DNA form, the CDR3 reads TGTGCCAGCAGTTCGAGCGGGGGGGGTCGCTACGAGCAGTACTTC.

The V call is TRBV5-6, the J call TRBJ2-2; TRBD1 matches at 9 bases. Germline-derived CDR1 and CDR2 are SGHDT and YYEEEE. This CDR3 contains 13 residues. After removal of 5 bases from V and 6 bases from J, the junction contained 2 bases not matched to a gene. The CDR3 region is CASSGQGPGELFF. The CDR3 nucleotides read TGTGCCAGCAGTGGACAGGGGCCCGGGGAGCTGTTTTTT.

This chain uses TRBV19 with TRBJ2-7; 9 bases are a match to TRBD2. This CDR3 spans 15 amino acids. Germline CDR1 reads LNHDA; CDR2 reads SQIVND (reference sequence). With 5 bases clipped from V and 0 bases from J, the junction kept 5 bases outside the gene matches. The CDR3 nucleotides are TGTGCCAGTAGTCTGGAGCGGGGGGACTCCTACGAGCAGTACTTC. Its translation is CASSLERGDSYEQYF.

V gene TRBV11-2 combines with J gene TRBJ2-7; no clear D gene. V was pared by 3 bases and J by 6 bases, with 12 bases between. CDR1 is SGHAT, CDR2 FQNNGV, per germline. The CDR3 totals 13 residues. CDR3 sequence reads: CASSFEHGREQYF. The CDR3 DNA follows: TGTGCCAGCAGCTTCGAGCACGGTCGCGAGCAGTACTTC.